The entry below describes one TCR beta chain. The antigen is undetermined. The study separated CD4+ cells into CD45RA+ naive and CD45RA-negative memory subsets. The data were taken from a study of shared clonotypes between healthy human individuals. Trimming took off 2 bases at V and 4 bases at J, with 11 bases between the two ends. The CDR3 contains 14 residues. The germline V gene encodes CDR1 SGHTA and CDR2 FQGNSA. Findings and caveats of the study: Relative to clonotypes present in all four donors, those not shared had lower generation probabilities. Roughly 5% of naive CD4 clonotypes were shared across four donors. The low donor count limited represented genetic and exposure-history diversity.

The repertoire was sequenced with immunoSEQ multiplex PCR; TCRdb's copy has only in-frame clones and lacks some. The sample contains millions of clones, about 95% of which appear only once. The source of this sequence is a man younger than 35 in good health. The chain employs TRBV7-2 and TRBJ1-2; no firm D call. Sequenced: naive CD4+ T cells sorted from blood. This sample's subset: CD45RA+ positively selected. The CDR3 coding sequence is TGTGCCAGCAGCTTACTGGGGAACCGCTATGGCTACACCTTC. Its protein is CASSLLGNRYGYTF.